This T cell receptor (beta chain) was recovered during a study of PD-1 blockade in classical Hodgkin lymphoma. Time point in this sample: newly diagnosed, previously untreated cHL patient sample. As a comparison, the study used PBMCs from newly diagnosed, untreated classical Hodgkin lymphoma. Sequencing used immunoSEQ multiplex PCR; TCRdb keeps in-frame clones, though not all of them. The sample holds under 80,000 clones, more than 85% seen once. With regard to this clone: Its antigen is as yet unknown.

V lost 8 bases, J lost 0 bases, and 11 bases lay in between. This CDR3 contains 14 residues. Germline V gives CDR1 LNHDA, CDR2 SQIVND (reference sequence). Findings of the study overall: The repertoire differences lack a defined cause, possibly disease activity or prior therapy. Newly diagnosed patients were said to have less baseline TCR diversity than healthy donors did.

The sample was peripheral blood mononuclear cells (PBMCs). The chain couples TRBV19 to TRBJ1-3; D is unresolved. The clonotype comes from a human donor with classical Hodgkin lymphoma. As DNA, the CDR3 is TGTGCCAGTTCTACTACAGTCTCTGGAAACACCATATATTTT. As protein: CASSTTVSGNTIYF.